Listed below are T cell receptor beta chains from one sample, sequenced in a study of shared clonotypes between healthy human individuals. The method was immunoSEQ multiplex PCR; TCRdb's version includes in-frame clones alone and lacks a portion of them. Here the sample spans 640,000 or so clones, 60% to 80% being singletons. The source material was memory CD4+ T cells sorted from blood. The receptor source for this set is a woman aged 30 to 39 in good health. Each CDR3 is given with its conserved first and last residue. A D gene is named only where the DNA matches it firmly. Clone size is given for some rows only: seen once, a few or many times, or a class if the clone is expanded.

V gene,CDR3 length,J gene,D gene,clone size,CDR3 DNA,CDR3 protein
TRBV28,16,TRBJ2-4,.,once,TGTGCCAGCAGCCCCCCAGGAGATCTAGCCAAAAACATTCAGTACTTC,CASSPPGDLAKNIQYF
TRBV27,18,TRBJ2-7,TRBD2,.,TGTGCCAGCAGTCCGGGACTAGCGAGTATTGGGAAACGGTACGAGCAGTACTTC,CASSPGLASIGKRYEQYF
TRBV28,14,TRBJ2-7,.,once,TGTGCCAGCAGTTCCCCGGGTCAGATGAGAGAGCAGTACTTC,CASSSPGQMREQYF
TRBV6-5,14,TRBJ1-4,TRBD1,few,TGTGCCAGCAGCCCGACAGGGGGGGGTGAAAAACTGTTTTTT,CASSPTGGGEKLFF
TRBV7-2,16,TRBJ2-5,.,.,TGTGCCAGCAGCTTAGCGGGGGCAGGGGTAAAAGAGACCCAGTACTTC,CASSLAGAGVKETQYF
TRBV4-1,12,TRBJ2-3,.,.,TGCGCCAGCAGCCACCCTCGCGATACGCAGTATTTT,CASSHPRDTQYF
TRBV18,15,TRBJ1-5,TRBD1,few,TGTGCCAGCTCACTACAGGGGGATAGCAATCAGCCCCAGCATTTT,CASSLQGDSNQPQHF
TRBV29-1,13,TRBJ1-1,.,.,TGCAGCGCGTTCAGGGATGCGAACACTGAAGCTTTCTTT,CSAFRDANTEAFF
TRBV5-1,15,TRBJ2-7,TRBD2,.,TGCGCCAGCAGCTTGAACGCGGGAGCAGTCTACGAGCAGTACTTC,CASSLNAGAVYEQYF
TRBV7-2,15,TRBJ1-5,.,.,TGTGCCAGCAGCTGGCAGGGTCGGGGCAATCAGCCCCAGCATTTT,CASSWQGRGNQPQHF
TRBV15,15,TRBJ2-7,.,few,TGTGCCACCAGCAGAGATCCCCAGGAGTCTTACGAGCAGTACTTC,CATSRDPQESYEQYF
TRBV18,18,TRBJ2-7,TRBD1,.,TGTGCCAGCTCACAACTTGAAAGTTCAGGGGGCTCACCCGGGGAGCAGTACTTC,CASSQLESSGGSPGEQYF
TRBV6-5,15,TRBJ2-3,.,many,TGTGCCAGCAGTACCCTGGGGGGAGAATCAGATACGCAGTATTTT,CASSTLGGESDTQYF
TRBV2,14,TRBJ1-5,.,.,TGTGCCAGCAGTCCTGACAGAGGCAATCAGCCCCAGCATTTT,CASSPDRGNQPQHF
TRBV5-1,16,TRBJ1-2,TRBD1,.,TGCGCCGGCAGCCAAACGCCTGACAGGGGGCAACGTGGCTACACCTTC,CAGSQTPDRGQRGYTF
TRBV29-1,12,TRBJ1-1,.,.,TGCAGCGTTGATGAGAGTAACACTGAAGCTTTCTTT,CSVDESNTEAFF
TRBV7-2,15,TRBJ2-1,.,.,TGTGCCAGCAGAACCTCAGGTAGCTTAGGTAATGAGCAGTTCTTC,CASRTSGSLGNEQFF
TRBV7-9,16,TRBJ2-7,TRBD1,.,TGTGCCAGCAGCTTGGACAGGGGGCTTTACGTGTACGAGCAGTACTTC,CASSLDRGLYVYEQYF
TRBV19,14,TRBJ1-1,.,few,TGTGCCAGTAGGGCCGGGTGGATGGACACTGAAGCTTTCTTT,CASRAGWMDTEAFF
TRBV18,15,TRBJ1-2,.,.,TGTGCCAGCTCACCACGGTCCGGGACTATAGATGGCTACACCTTC,CASSPRSGTIDGYTF
TRBV5-6,15,TRBJ2-7,TRBD2,few,TGTGCCAGCAGCTTCAGCGGGAAACCCCCCTACGAGCAGTACTTC,CASSFSGKPPYEQYF
TRBV9,16,TRBJ1-2,.,.,TGTGCCAGCAGCGTAGGGGTTAGTAAGGGAACCTATGGCTACACCTTC,CASSVGVSKGTYGYTF
TRBV7-3,15,TRBJ1-1,.,.,TGTGCCAGCAGCTTAACCGGTACCCAGAACACTGAAGCTTTCTTT,CASSLTGTQNTEAFF
TRBV15,13,TRBJ1-4,.,.,TGTGCCACCAGCAGGGGGTTTAATGAAAAACTGTTTTTT,CATSRGFNEKLFF
TRBV5-4,16,TRBJ2-2,.,few,TGTGCCAGCAGGACCCTGACAGGGAGGTCCACCGGGGAGCTGTTTTTT,CASRTLTGRSTGELFF
TRBV7-2,12,TRBJ2-7,.,.,TGTGCCAGCAGCGTACCCCCTTACGAGCAGTACTTC,CASSVPPYEQYF
TRBV28,16,TRBJ2-5,TRBD2,.,TGTGCCAGTCCTCGGGATCGCGGGAGGGCCTGGGAGACCCAGTACTTC,CASPRDRGRAWETQYF
TRBV15,14,TRBJ1-5,.,.,TGTGCCACCAGCAGAGATCGAGCAGGCTCGCCCCAGCATTTT,CATSRDRAGSPQHF
TRBV21-1,18,TRBJ2-7,.,.,TGTGCCAGCAGCAAAGAGGTTGGGTGCCGGGGGGGTCTATACGAGCAGTACTTC,CASSKEVGCRGGLYEQYF
TRBV28,14,TRBJ2-4,.,.,TGTGCCAGCAGTTTACAGGGAACCAAAAACATTCAGTACTTC,CASSLQGTKNIQYF
TRBV25-1,14,TRBJ2-5,.,.,TGTGCCAGCAGTGAATCGGGGTTTCGGGAGACCCAGTACTTC,CASSESGFRETQYF
TRBV6-5,13,TRBJ2-7,TRBD1,.,TGTGCCAGCAGTACGACAGGGTCGGTCGAGCAGTACTTC,CASSTTGSVEQYF
TRBV19,13,TRBJ1-1,.,.,TGTGCCAGTAGTCGGGAAGCGAACACTGAAGCTTTCTTT,CASSREANTEAFF
TRBV28,14,TRBJ1-2,.,few,TGTGCCAGCAGTTCCGTGGGGGTGAACTATGGCTACACCTTC,CASSSVGVNYGYTF
TRBV5-1,14,TRBJ1-2,.,.,TGCGCCAGCAGCTTGGAGGGTGGGCAGCGGGGCTACACCTTC,CASSLEGGQRGYTF
TRBV5-1,16,TRBJ2-1,TRBD2,.,TGCGCCAGCAGTCCTATCACTAGCGGGAGTGGCAATGAGCAGTTCTTC,CASSPITSGSGNEQFF
TRBV27,13,TRBJ1-2,.,.,TGTGCCAGCAGTTTCGTACCGGACTATGGCTACACCTTC,CASSFVPDYGYTF
TRBV7-2,15,TRBJ1-1,TRBD1,.,TGTGCCAGCAGCCCGCGACAGGGGGCAGGCACTGAAGCTTTCTTT,CASSPRQGAGTEAFF
TRBV11-3,13,TRBJ2-1,.,.,TGTGCCAGCAGCTTAGAGGGGCCTCATGAGCAGTTCTTC,CASSLEGPHEQFF
TRBV5-5,16,TRBJ1-4,.,.,TGTGCCAGCAGTTCCCTGGTAGGGGGGGAGGATGAAAAACTGTTTTTT,CASSSLVGGEDEKLFF
TRBV29-1,14,TRBJ2-3,.,.,TGCAGCGTTGTGCCGGGGGTCGCGACAGATACGCAGTATTTT,CSVVPGVATDTQYF
TRBV29-1,12,TRBJ2-3,.,.,TGCAGCGTTGAGGGGCCCCCGGATACGCAGTATTTT,CSVEGPPDTQYF
TRBV7-7,14,TRBJ2-7,TRBD1,.,TGTGCCAGCAGCCCGGACAGGGAGTCCTACGAGCAGTACTTC,CASSPDRESYEQYF
TRBV4-1,14,TRBJ2-7,TRBD1,once,TGCGCCAGCAGCCGTCCGGGACAGGGTTACGAGCAGTACTTC,CASSRPGQGYEQYF
TRBV7-9,16,TRBJ2-7,.,many,TGTGCCAGCAGCCTCATTCAGACAGGAGGATCCTACGAGCAGTACTTC,CASSLIQTGGSYEQYF
TRBV5-4,14,TRBJ2-3,.,.,TGTGCCAGCAGAGGGGGAGGGATCACAGATACGCAGTATTTT,CASRGGGITDTQYF
TRBV5-1,14,TRBJ1-1,TRBD1,many,TGCGCCAGCGGACAGGGGGCCGAGGGCACTGAAGCTTTCTTT,CASGQGAEGTEAFF
TRBV28,16,TRBJ2-2,.,.,TGTGCCAGCAGGCCGGGACTGCTAAAGAACACCGGGGAGCTGTTTTTT,CASRPGLLKNTGELFF
TRBV7-8,15,TRBJ1-1,TRBD1,.,TGTGCCAGCAGCTGGGGGACAGCTCGGAACACTGAAGCTTTCTTT,CASSWGTARNTEAFF
TRBV7-9,15,TRBJ2-7,TRBD2,few,TGTGCCAGCAGTTATACTAGCGCGAACTCCTACGAGCAGTACTTC,CASSYTSANSYEQYF
TRBV7-9,15,TRBJ1-5,.,.,TGTGCCAGCAGCCCGAGCCAGGGGCGCAATCAGCCCCAGCATTTT,CASSPSQGRNQPQHF